This TCR beta chain appears in the sequencing data of a study of blood T cell repertoires in COVID-19. Authors' analysis steps: The assay estimated nucleated cells by amplifying reference gene primers. The protocol was immunoSEQ multiplex PCR, while the TCRdb copy is restricted to in-frame clones and leaves out a portion. D and trimming come from the DNA, and the V and J calls and clone size come from that table. The sample includes some 320,000 clones, about 90% of them seen just once. The CDR3 sequence is 13 residues long. Germline loops: CDR1 LNHDA, CDR2 SQIVND (reference sequence). The V and J ends lost 4 bases and 2 bases respectively, with 9 bases between them. The study recruited people aged about 18 to 89 years across roughly 25 US areas. In assigning cohorts, the study relied on participant-reported clinical history. A PCR-confirmed or clinician-diagnosed COVID-19 case had contacted exposed participants within 2 weeks of entry.

This clonotype was obtained from a woman aged 45-65 years who had been exposed to COVID-19. Sequences were obtained from PBMCs or T cells enriched from blood (not recorded which). This sequence joins TRBV19 and TRBJ2-7, with D uncertain. CDR3 sequence: CASSNEAAYEQYF. The CDR3 bases are TGTGCCAGTAGTAATGAGGCAGCCTACGAGCAGTACTTC.